The rows below give T cell receptor beta chains drawn from one sample of a study of T cells in Graves' hyperthyroidism and ophthalmopathy. TCRdb analysed the multiplex PCR reads with MiXCR anew, one entry per CDR3 protein. This table holds some 720,000 distinct CDR3 sequences, about 15% found once. What was sequenced was blood. These receptors were taken from a man between 18 and 29 years old with Graves' hyperthyroidism. Both conserved end residues are part of each CDR3. The order of the fields is clone size, V gene, D gene, J gene, CDR3 DNA, CDR3 protein. A D gene is named only where the DNA matches it firmly. A clone size is listed for some rows: how often the clone was seen (once, few, many), or a class if it is expanded.

NA,TRBV19,NA,TRBJ1-2,TGTGCCAGTAGTATCCAGGGGAATGGCTACACCTTC,CASSIQGNGYTF
many,TRBV12-3/TRBV12-4,NA,TRBJ2-7,TGTGCCAGCAGTTTGCTTGACTACGAGCAGTACTTC,CASSLLDYEQYF
NA,TRBV27,NA,TRBJ1-4,TGTGCCAGCAGTGAGGACAGACAAGAAAAACTGTTTTTT,CASSEDRQEKLFF
few,TRBV2,TRBD1,TRBJ1-1,TGTGCCAGCACCGCGGACAGGGGGCTTAACACTGAAGCTTTCTTT,CASTADRGLNTEAFF
many,TRBV18,TRBD2,TRBJ2-1,TGTGCCAGCTCACCACTAGCGGGAGTAGGTAATGAGCAGTTCTTC,CASSPLAGVGNEQFF
many,TRBV11-2,TRBD2,TRBJ2-3,TGTGCCAGCAGCTTACCCCCGGGACTAGCCCCCACAGATACGCAGTATTTT,CASSLPPGLAPTDTQYF
many,TRBV5-8,NA,TRBJ2-5,TGTGCCAGCAGCTTCGCAGGGGACCAAGAGACCCAGTACTTC,CASSFAGDQETQYF
NA,TRBV6-1,TRBD2,TRBJ2-3,TGTGCCAGCAGGTCTACTAGCGGTGCATCCGATACGCAGTATTTT,CASRSTSGASDTQYF
many,TRBV27,TRBD1,TRBJ1-1,TGTGCCAGCATCAGGGACAGGGGAATGAACACTGAAGCTTTCTTT,CASIRDRGMNTEAFF
once,TRBV6-5,NA,TRBJ1-6,TGTGCCAGCAGTTACTTCGGGGGAAGATCACCCCTCCACTTT,CASSYFGGRSPLHF
many,TRBV10-3,NA,TRBJ2-1,TGTGCCGCCGAAGGGGCTAACAATGAGCAGTTCTTC,CAAEGANNEQFF
few,TRBV27,NA,TRBJ2-1,TGTGCCAGCAGTTTATTAGGGTCGAGGGGTGAGCAGTTCTTC,CASSLLGSRGEQFF